This T cell receptor beta chain was identified during a study of blood T cell repertoires in COVID-19. Study background: Italy, Spain and the United States were the sources of the convalescent and acute COVID-19 samples. From T cells, B-cell-depleted T cells, or PBMCs came the material, which was cDNA or gDNA.

In the source study's methods: Reference gene primer amplification yielded estimated nucleated cell counts. TCRdb keeps only in-frame clones here, not all; method: immunoSEQ multiplex PCR. V, J and clone size reflect that table, while D and trimming were determined from the DNA. Of approximately 100,000 clones listed, approximately 85% are singletons. The CDR3 totals 17 residues. V lost 2 bases and J lost 1; bases outside the gene matches: 4. Germline lookup yields CDR1 SGHAT and CDR2 FQNNGV. The clonotype comes from a woman aged 60-70 years with acute or convalescent COVID-19. Material for sequencing was peripheral blood. The chain employs TRBV11-2 and TRBJ2-1, with 11 positions matching TRBD2. In DNA, the CDR3 is TGTGCCAGCAGCTTAAATTTAGCGGGAGGGTCCTACAATGAGCAGTTCTTC. Amino acid sequence: CASSLNLAGGSYNEQFF.